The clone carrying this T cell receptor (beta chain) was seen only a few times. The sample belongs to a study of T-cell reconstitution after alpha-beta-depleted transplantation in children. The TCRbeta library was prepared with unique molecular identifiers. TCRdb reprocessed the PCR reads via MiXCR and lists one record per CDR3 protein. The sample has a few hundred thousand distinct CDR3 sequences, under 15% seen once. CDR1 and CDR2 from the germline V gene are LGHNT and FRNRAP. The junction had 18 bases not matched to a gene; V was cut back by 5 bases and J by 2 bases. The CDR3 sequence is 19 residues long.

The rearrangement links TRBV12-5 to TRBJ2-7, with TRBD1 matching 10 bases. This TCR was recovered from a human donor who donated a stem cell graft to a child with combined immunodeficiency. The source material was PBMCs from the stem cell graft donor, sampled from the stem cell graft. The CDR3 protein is CASGPRQGAQPAPPYEQYF. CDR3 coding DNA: TGTGCTAGTGGTCCCCGACAGGGGGCGCAGCCAGCTCCTCCCTACGAGCAGTACTTC.